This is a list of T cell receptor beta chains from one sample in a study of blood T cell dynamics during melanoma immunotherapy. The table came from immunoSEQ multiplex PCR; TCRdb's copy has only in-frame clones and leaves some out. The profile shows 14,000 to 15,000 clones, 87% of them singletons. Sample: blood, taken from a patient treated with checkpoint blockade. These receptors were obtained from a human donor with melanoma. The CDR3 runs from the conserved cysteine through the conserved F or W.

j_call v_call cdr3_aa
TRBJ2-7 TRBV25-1 CASSEFLYLCYEQYF
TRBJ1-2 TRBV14 CASSQSRRGTYYGYTF
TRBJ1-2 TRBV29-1 CSVDPGTGGGYTF
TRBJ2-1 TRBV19 CASSIGSSGNNEQFF
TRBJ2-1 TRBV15 CATSRSQTREQFF
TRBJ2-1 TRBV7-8 CASSLVGTGPHNEQFF
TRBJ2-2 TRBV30 CAWSVNAGELFF
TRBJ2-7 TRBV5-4 CASSLNSDPGYEQYF
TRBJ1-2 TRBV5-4 CASSLGVDYGYTF
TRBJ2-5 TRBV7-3 CASSLNKDQETQYF
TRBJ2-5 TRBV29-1 CSVRQGWQETQYF
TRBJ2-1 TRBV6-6 CASSYFQGGQEQFF
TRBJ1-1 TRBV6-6 CASSPSRGEAFF
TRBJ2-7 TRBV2 CASTSWGGGYEQYF
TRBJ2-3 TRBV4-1 CASSQERSVSTDTQYF
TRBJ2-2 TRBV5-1 CASIPGTANTGELFF